This TCR beta chain originates from a study of blood T cells in healthy people across ages. Between the trimmed V and J ends, which lost 1 base and 0 bases, there was a span of 7 bases. This CDR3 spans 15 amino acids. CDR1 and CDR2 (germline): SNHLY, FYNNEI. Study-wide results and limits: Estimates of total diversity, which came from one million sequenced T cells, were considered to be underestimates. Per million T cells, the diversity of TCR beta decreased roughly linearly as age advanced. Unsorted PBMCs ruled out conclusive naive versus antigen-experienced comparison.

Each sample had at least 6.5 million PBMCs isolated. The use of a sample-barcoded 5' primer and a J-beta primer mix characterized a second PCR of about 6 to 11 cycles. TCRdb itself ran the 5' RACE reads through MiXCR, one entry per CDR3 protein. The table lists 1.5 million to 2 million distinct CDR3 sequences, just under 50% of them singletons, with 2% to 2.5% in the top ten. With respect to this clonotype: Its antigen is not known.

Sequences were obtained from blood. The V gene is TRBV2, the J gene TRBJ2-1; D uncertain. The sequence derives from a woman aged 40 to 50 in good health. The chain's CDR3 is CASSEGSVSYNEQFF. CDR3 in DNA: TGTGCCAGCAGTGAAGGGAGCGTCTCCTACAATGAGCAGTTCTTC.